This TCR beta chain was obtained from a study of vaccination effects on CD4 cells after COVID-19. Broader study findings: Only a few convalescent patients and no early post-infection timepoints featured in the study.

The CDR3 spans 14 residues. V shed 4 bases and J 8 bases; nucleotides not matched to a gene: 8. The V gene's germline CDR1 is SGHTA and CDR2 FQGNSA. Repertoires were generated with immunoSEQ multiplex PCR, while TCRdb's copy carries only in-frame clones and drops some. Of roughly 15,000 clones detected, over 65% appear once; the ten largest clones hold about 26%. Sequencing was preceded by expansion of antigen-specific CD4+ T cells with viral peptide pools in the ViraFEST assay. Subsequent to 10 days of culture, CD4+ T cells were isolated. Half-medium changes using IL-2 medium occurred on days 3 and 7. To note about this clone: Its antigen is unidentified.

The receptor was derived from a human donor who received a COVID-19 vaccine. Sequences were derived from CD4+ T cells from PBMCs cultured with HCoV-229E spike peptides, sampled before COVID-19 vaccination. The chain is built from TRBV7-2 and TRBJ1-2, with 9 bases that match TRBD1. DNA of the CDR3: TGTGCCAGCAGCTCCAGAGACAGGGGGGACGGCTACACCTTC. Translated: CASSSRDRGDGYTF.